This T cell receptor (beta chain) was identified during a study of patients and donors after allogeneic stem cell transplantation. This CDR3 is built from 16 residues. V lost 2 bases and J lost 4; bases outside the gene matches: 4. Germline V gene data show CDR1 as MNHEY and CDR2 as SMNVEV (reference sequence). Via MiXCR, TCRdb re-called the RT-PCR reads, giving one row per CDR3 protein. Of 98,000 or so distinct CDR3 sequences in the sample, around 33% are singletons; the top ten hold under 30%. The receptor was derived from a human donor who was either an allogeneic HSCT recipient or a stem cell or donor lymphocyte infusion donor (not recorded which). It is not recorded whose cells these are; they may come from a transplant donor. The chain is built from TRBV27 and TRBJ2-1; 11 bases fit TRBD1. Sequenced: blood, either unsorted or a sorted T cell fraction (not recorded which). For the CDR3, the DNA is TGTGCCAGCAGTTTACCAGGACAGGGGGCTTACAATGAGCAGTTCTTC. It encodes CASSLPGQGAYNEQFF.